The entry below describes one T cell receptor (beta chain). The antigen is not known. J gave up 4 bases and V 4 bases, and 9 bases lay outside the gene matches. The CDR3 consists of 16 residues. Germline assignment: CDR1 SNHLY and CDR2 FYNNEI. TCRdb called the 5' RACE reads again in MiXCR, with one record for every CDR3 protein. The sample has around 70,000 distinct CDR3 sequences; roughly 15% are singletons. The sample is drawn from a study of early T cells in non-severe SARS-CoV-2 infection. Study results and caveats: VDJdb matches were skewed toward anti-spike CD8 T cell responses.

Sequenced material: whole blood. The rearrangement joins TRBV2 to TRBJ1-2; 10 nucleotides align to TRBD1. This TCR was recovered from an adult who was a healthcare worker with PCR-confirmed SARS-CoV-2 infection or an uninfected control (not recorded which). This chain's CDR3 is CASSVDRGQRGYGYTF. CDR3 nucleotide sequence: TGTGCCAGCAGTGTTGACAGGGGGCAAAGAGGCTATGGCTACACCTTC.